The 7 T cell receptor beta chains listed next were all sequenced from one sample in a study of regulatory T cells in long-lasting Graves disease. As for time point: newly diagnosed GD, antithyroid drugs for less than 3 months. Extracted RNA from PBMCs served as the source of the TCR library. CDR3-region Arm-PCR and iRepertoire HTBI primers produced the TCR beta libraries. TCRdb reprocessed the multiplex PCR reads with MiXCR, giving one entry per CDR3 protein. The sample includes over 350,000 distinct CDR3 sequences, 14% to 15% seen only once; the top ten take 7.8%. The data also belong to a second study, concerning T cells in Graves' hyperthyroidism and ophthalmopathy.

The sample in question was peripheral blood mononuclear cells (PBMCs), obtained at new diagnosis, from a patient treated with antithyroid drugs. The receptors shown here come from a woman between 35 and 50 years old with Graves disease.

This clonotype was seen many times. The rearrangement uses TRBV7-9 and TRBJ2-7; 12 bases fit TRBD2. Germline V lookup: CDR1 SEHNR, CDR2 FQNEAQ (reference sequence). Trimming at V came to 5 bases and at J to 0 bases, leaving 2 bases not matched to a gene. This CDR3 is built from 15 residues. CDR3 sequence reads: CASSTTSGSSYEQYF. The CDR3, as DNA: TGTGCCAGCAGCACGACTAGCGGGAGCTCCTACGAGCAGTACTTC.

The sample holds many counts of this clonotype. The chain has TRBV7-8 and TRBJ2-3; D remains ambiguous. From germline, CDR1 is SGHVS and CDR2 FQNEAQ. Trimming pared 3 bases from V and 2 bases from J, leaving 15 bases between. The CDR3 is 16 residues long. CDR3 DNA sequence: TGTGCCAGCAGCTTTGGAGCGAGGCTCGCCACAGATACGCAGTATTTT. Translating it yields CASSFGARLATDTQYF.

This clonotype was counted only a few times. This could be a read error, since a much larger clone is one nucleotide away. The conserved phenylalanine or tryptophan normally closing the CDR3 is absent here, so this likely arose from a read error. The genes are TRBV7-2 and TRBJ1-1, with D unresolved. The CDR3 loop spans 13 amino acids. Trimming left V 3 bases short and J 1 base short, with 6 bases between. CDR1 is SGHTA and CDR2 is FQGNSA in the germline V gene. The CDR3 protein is CASSLYENTEAFS. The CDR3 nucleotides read TGTGCCAGCAGCTTGTATGAGAACACTGAAGCTTTCTCT.

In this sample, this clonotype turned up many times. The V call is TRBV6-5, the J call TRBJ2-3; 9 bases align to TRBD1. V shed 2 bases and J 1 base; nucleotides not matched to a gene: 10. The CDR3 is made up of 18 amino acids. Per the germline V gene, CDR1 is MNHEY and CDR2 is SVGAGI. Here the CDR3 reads CASSYTLLRDRGTDTQYF. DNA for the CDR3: TGTGCCAGCAGTTACACCCTACTACGGGACAGGGGCACAGATACGCAGTATTTT.

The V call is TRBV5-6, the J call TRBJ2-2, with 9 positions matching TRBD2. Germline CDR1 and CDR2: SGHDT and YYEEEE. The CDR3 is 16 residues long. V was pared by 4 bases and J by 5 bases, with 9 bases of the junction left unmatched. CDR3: CASSPGLARQTGELFF. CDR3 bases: TGTGCCAGCAGCCCCGGACTAGCGAGACAGACCGGGGAGCTGTTTTTT.

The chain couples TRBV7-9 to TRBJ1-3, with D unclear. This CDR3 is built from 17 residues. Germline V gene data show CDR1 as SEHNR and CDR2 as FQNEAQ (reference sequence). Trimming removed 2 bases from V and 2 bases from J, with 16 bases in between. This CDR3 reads CASSLSTTNPAGNTIYF. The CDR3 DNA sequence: TGTGCCAGCAGCTTATCAACGACGAACCCGGCTGGAAACACCATATATTTT.

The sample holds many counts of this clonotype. CDR3 nucleotide sequence: TGTGCCATCAGTGACGGAAGGGGCATGAACACTGAAGCTTTCTTT. Translation: CAISDGRGMNTEAFF. The chain employs TRBV10-3 and TRBJ1-1; D might be TRBD1 (5 bases). This CDR3 has 15 amino acids. Trimming removed 3 bases at V and 0 bases at J, with 11 bases between. Germline values: CDR1 ENHRY, CDR2 SYGVKD.